This record looks at one T cell receptor beta chain sequence and its context. Its matching antigen is unknown. Both 60 Vbeta primers and 13 Jbeta primers went into the PCR. TCRdb keeps only in-frame clones here, not all; method: immunoSEQ multiplex PCR. Here the sample spans approximately 150,000 clones, about 83% being singletons. Unrecorded immune exposures were likely, despite nominal health at sampling. The data originate from a study of cytomegalovirus exposure and HLA in healthy donors. Study conclusions and caveats: An analysis that was carried out later associated 17,000 or so TCR beta sequences with HLA alleles at 0.05 false discovery rate. In a later analysis, CMV-associated beta chains were mostly HLA-associated, it appeared.

This CDR3 has 14 residues. Deletions cut 5 bases from V and 1 base from J, with 10 bases between. Germline V gene sequence: CDR1 SGHTA, CDR2 FQGNSA. Material: PBMCs. This TCR derives from a woman aged 25 to 39 in good health and CMV-seronegative. The chain employs TRBV7-2 and TRBJ2-3; possible D gene TRBD2, 6 bases. CDR3 loop: CASSQDYGTDTQYF. In DNA form, the CDR3 reads TGTGCCAGCAGCCAGGACTATGGCACAGATACGCAGTATTTT.